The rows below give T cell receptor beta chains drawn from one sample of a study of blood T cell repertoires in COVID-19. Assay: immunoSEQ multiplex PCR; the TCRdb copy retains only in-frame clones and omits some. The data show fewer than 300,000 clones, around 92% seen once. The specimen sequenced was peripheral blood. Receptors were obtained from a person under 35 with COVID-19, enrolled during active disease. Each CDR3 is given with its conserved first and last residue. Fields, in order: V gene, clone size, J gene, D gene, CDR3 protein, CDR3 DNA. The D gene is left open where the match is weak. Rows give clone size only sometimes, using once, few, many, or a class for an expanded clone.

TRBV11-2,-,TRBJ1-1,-,CASSPIFGDTEAFF,TGTGCCAGCAGCCCAATCTTCGGGGACACTGAAGCTTTCTTT
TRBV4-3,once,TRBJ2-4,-,CASSQDPGNIQYF,TGCGCCAGCAGCCAAGATCCCGGAAACATTCAGTACTTC
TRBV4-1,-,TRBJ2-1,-,CASSQDPSMMNEQFF,TGCGCCAGCAGCCAAGATCCTAGCATGATGAATGAGCAGTTCTTC
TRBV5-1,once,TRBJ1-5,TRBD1,CASSLAGQTNQPQHF,TGCGCCAGCAGCTTGGCGGGACAGACCAATCAGCCCCAGCATTTT
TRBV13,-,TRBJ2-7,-,CASSSGLGPSYEQYF,TGTGCCAGCAGTTCGGGACTGGGACCATCCTACGAGCAGTACTTC
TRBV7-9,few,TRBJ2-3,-,CASSPSGAADTQYF,TGTGCCAGCAGCCCCTCAGGGGCGGCAGATACGCAGTATTTT
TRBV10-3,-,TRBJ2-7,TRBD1,CAISESDRGSYEQYF,TGTGCCATCAGTGAGTCGGACAGGGGATCCTACGAGCAGTACTTC
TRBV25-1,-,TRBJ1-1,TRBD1,CASSITGGPEAFF,TGTGCCAGCAGCATTACAGGGGGCCCTGAAGCTTTCTTT
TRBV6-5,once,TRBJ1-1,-,CASSYSPMTGVEAFF,TGTGCCAGCAGTTACTCACCCATGACAGGCGTTGAAGCTTTCTTT
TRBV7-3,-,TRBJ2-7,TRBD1,CASSQGRQGYDEQYF,TGTGCCAGCAGCCAGGGGCGACAGGGGTACGACGAGCAGTACTTC
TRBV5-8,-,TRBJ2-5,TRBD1,CASSYGTGRGETQYF,TGTGCCAGCAGCTATGGGACAGGCCGCGGGGAGACCCAGTACTTC
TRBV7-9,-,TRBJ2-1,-,CASSLATSGGPDEQFF,TGTGCCAGCAGCTTAGCGACCTCCGGGGGGCCGGATGAGCAGTTCTTC
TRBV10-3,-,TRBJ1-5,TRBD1,CAISESPRGSNQPQHF,TGTGCCATCAGTGAGTCGCCCAGGGGGAGCAATCAGCCCCAGCATTTT
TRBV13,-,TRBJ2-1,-,CASSLAYSNEQFF,TGTGCCAGCAGCTTAGCCTACTCTAATGAGCAGTTCTTC
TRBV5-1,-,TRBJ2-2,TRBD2,CASSLGLAASINTGELFF,TGCGCCAGCAGCTTGGGACTAGCGGCCTCGATAAACACCGGGGAGCTGTTTTTT
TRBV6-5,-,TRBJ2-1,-,CASSYSEREQFF,TGTGCCAGCAGTTACAGTGAGCGTGAGCAGTTCTTC
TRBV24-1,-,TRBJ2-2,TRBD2,CATSASLDSSGRRPANTGELFF,TGTGCCACCAGTGCTTCCCTGGACTCTAGCGGGAGACGTCCTGCGAACACCGGGGAGCTGTTTTTT
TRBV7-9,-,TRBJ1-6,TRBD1,CASSHPDRGKGSPLHF,TGTGCCAGCAGCCACCCGGACAGGGGGAAGGGTTCACCCCTCCACTTT
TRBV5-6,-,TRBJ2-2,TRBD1,CASSYRDREGRTVGELFF,TGTGCCAGCAGCTACCGGGACAGGGAAGGTCGGACGGTCGGGGAGCTGTTTTTT
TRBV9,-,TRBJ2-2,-,CASESPGAGELFF,TGTGCCAGCGAATCTCCGGGAGCCGGGGAGCTGTTTTTT
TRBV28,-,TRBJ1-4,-,CASMGGTREKLFF,TGTGCCAGCATGGGTGGGACTAGGGAAAAACTGTTTTTT
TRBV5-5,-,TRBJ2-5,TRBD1,CASSLVGQRMTQYF,TGTGCCAGCAGCTTGGTGGGACAGAGGATGACCCAGTACTTC
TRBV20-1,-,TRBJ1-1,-,CSASTGWVTEAFF,TGCAGTGCTAGTACGGGTTGGGTCACTGAAGCTTTCTTT
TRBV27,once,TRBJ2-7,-,CASRITGNLDYEQYF,TGTGCCAGCCGAATCACCGGGAATTTGGATTACGAGCAGTACTTC
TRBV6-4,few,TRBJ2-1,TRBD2,CASSDSTSGSNEQFF,TGTGCCAGCAGTGACTCGACTAGCGGGAGCAATGAGCAGTTCTTC
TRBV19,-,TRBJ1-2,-,CASSIVRQDYGYTF,TGTGCCAGTAGTATTGTTCGGCAGGACTATGGCTACACCTTC
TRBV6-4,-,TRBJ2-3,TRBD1,CASSEHRGSTDTQYF,TGTGCCAGCAGTGAGCACAGGGGAAGCACAGATACGCAGTATTTT
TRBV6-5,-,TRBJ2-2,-,CASSIGGNTGELFF,TGTGCCAGCAGTATCGGGGGTAACACCGGGGAGCTGTTTTTT
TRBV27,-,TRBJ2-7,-,CASSPQAFYEQYF,TGTGCCAGCAGTCCCCAGGCATTCTACGAGCAGTACTTC
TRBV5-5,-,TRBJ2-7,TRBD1,CASTERPGQAYEQYF,TGTGCCAGCACCGAACGACCGGGACAGGCCTACGAGCAGTACTTC
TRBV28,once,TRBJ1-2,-,CASSLAGEGYTF,TGTGCCAGCAGTTTAGCAGGGGAAGGCTACACCTTC
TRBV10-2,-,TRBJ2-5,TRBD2,CASSLLAGSQETQYF,TGCGCCAGCAGTCTTCTAGCGGGGTCCCAAGAGACCCAGTACTTC
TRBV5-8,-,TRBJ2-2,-,CASSLAKTLASTGELFF,TGTGCCAGCAGCTTGGCCAAGACTCTAGCTTCCACCGGGGAGCTGTTTTTT
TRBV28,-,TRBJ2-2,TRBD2,CASSLLAGGTGELFF,TGTGCCAGCAGTCTTCTAGCGGGTGGGACCGGGGAGCTGTTTTTT
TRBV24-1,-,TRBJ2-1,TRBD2,CATSEHSGEQFF,TGTGCCACCAGTGAACATAGCGGGGAGCAGTTCTTC
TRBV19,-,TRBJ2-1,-,CASSLLIGTLASDEQFF,TGTGCCAGTAGTCTCCTTATCGGGACTCTGGCTAGCGATGAGCAGTTCTTC
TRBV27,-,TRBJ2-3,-,CASCGLIGADTQYF,TGTGCCAGCTGTGGACTGATTGGGGCAGATACGCAGTATTTT
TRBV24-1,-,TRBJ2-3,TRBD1,CATSDQDRASLTDTQYF,TGTGCCACCAGTGATCAGGACAGGGCTTCCCTCACAGATACGCAGTATTTT
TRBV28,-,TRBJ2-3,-,CASSLEYDTQYF,TGTGCCAGCAGTTTAGAGTACGATACGCAGTATTTT
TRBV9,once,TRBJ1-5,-,CASSPGGGHQPQHF,TGTGCCAGCAGCCCAGGCGGGGGGCATCAGCCCCAGCATTTT
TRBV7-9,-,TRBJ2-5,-,CASHEGNRKETQYF,TGTGCCAGCCACGAGGGCAATCGTAAAGAGACCCAGTACTTC
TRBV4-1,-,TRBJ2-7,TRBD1,CASSQPFTTGSPYEQYF,TGCGCCAGCAGCCAACCCTTTACGACAGGGAGCCCCTACGAGCAGTACTTC
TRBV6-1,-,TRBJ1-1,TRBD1,CASSERSRAGGPDTEAFF,TGTGCCAGCAGTGAAAGGAGTAGGGCAGGGGGGCCGGACACTGAAGCTTTCTTT
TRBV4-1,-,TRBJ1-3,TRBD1,CASSQVGQDSGNTIYF,TGCGCCAGCAGCCAGGTCGGACAGGACTCTGGAAACACCATATATTTT
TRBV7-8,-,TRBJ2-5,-,CASSLILETQYF,TGTGCCAGCAGCTTAATACTAGAGACCCAGTACTTC
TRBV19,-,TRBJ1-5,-,CASRTSGAGQPQHF,TGTGCCAGTAGGACCTCAGGGGCTGGTCAGCCCCAGCATTTT
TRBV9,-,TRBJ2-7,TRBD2,CASSVMTSTEQYF,TGTGCCAGCAGCGTAATGACTAGCACCGAGCAGTACTTC
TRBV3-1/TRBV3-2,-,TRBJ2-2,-,CASHPRTELNTGELFF,TGTGCCAGCCATCCTCGTACCGAACTCAACACCGGGGAGCTGTTTTTT